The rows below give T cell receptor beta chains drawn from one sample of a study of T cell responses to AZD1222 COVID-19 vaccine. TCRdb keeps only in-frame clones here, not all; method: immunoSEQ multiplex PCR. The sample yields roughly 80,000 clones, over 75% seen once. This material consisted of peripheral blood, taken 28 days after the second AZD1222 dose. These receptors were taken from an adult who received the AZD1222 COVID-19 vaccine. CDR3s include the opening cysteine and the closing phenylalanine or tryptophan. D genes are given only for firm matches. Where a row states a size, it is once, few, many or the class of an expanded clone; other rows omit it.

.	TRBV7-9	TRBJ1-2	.	TGTGCCAGCAGCTTATCAGGGATAATACCTATTAACTATGGCTACACCTTC	CASSLSGIIPINYGYTF
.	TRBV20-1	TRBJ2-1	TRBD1	TGCAGTGGAAACAGGGGGCGTGAGCAGTTCTTC	CSGNRGREQFF
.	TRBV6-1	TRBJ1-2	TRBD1	TGTGCCAGCAGTGATCAAGGGACAGGAGACTATGGCTACACCTTC	CASSDQGTGDYGYTF
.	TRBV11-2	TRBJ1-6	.	TGTGCCAGCAGCTTAGATCTGAATTCACCCCTCCACTTT	CASSLDLNSPLHF
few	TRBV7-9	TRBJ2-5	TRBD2	TGTGCCAGCAGCTCCCGGACTAGCGGGAGTTATGAGACCCAGTACTTC	CASSSRTSGSYETQYF
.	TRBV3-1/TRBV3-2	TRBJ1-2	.	TGTGCCAGCAGCCAGCCCCCTAACTATGGCTACACCTTC	CASSQPPNYGYTF
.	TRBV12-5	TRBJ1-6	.	TGTGCTAGTGGTTTGGTACTCGGGCAGGGCCGAGATTCACCCCTCCACTTT	CASGLVLGQGRDSPLHF
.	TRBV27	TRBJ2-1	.	TGTGCCAGCAGTTTACGGGATGAGCAGTTCTTC	CASSLRDEQFF
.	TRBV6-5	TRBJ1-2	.	TGTGCCAGCAGTTACTCGGGTGACAGAGACTATGGCTACACCTTC	CASSYSGDRDYGYTF
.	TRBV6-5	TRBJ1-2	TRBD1	TGTGCCAGCAGGCCAGACAGGGGAGAGGGCTACACCTTC	CASRPDRGEGYTF
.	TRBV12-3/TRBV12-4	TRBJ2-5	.	TGTGCCAGCAGTTTTCAGGGGGAGACCCAGTACTTC	CASSFQGETQYF
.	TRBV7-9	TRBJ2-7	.	TGTGCCAGCAGCCCCCTTTTGGGAAGTGTGGACGAGCAGTACTTC	CASSPLLGSVDEQYF
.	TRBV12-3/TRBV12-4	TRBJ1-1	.	TGTGCCAGCACAACTGACCGCTACACTGAAGCTTTCTTT	CASTTDRYTEAFF
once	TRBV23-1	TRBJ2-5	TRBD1	TGCGCCAGCAGTCGGCAGGGGGCGGATAGCGGTGGGACCCAGTACTTC	CASSRQGADSGGTQYF
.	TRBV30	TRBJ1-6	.	TGTGCCTGGAGGCAGGGTAATTCACCCCTCCACTTT	CAWRQGNSPLHF
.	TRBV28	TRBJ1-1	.	TGTGCCAGCAGTTTATACAGTTCCTTTGGGGTAAACACTGAAGCTTTCTTT	CASSLYSSFGVNTEAFF
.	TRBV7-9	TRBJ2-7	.	TGTGCCAGCAGCTTGGGACTCTCTTCCTACGAGCAGTACTTC	CASSLGLSSYEQYF
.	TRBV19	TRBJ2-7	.	TGTGCCAGTAGCGACAGGATTGGCTACGAGCAGTACTTC	CASSDRIGYEQYF
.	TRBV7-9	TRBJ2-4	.	TGTGCCAGCAGCTTAGGGCGAAACATTCAGTACTTC	CASSLGRNIQYF
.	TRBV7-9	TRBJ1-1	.	TGTGCCAGCAGCTCCGGAAATTCTTTGAACACTGAAGCTTTCTTT	CASSSGNSLNTEAFF
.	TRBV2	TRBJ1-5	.	TGTGCCAGCAGTGAAGGGACGGGCAATCAGCCCCAGCATTTT	CASSEGTGNQPQHF
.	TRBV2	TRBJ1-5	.	TGTGCCAGCGCGCGGGAAAAACAGGCTAACCCCCAGCATTTT	CASAREKQANPQHF
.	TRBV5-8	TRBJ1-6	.	TGTGCCAGCAGGGGACGACAGGTGGGGAATTCACCCCTCCACTTT	CASRGRQVGNSPLHF
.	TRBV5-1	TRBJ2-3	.	TGCGCCAGCAGCGCTCTAGGGAACCCCACAGATACGCAGTATTTT	CASSALGNPTDTQYF
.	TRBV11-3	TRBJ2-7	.	TGTGCCAGCAGCTTGCGCTGGGAGCAGTACTTC	CASSLRWEQYF
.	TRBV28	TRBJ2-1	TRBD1	TGTGCCAGCAGTTTTAGAGGACAGGGGTCCTACAATGAGCAGTTCTTC	CASSFRGQGSYNEQFF
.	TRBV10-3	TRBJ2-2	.	TGTGCCATCGGACAGAACACCGGGGAGCTGTTTTTT	CAIGQNTGELFF
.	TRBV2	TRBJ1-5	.	TGTGCCAGCACTAAAGGGGAGGGTCAGCCCCAGCATTTT	CASTKGEGQPQHF
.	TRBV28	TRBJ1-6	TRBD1	TGTGCCAGCAGCCCTACAGGGGTGAGTTCACCCCTCCACTTT	CASSPTGVSSPLHF
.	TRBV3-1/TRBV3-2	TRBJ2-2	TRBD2	TGTGCCAGCAGCCAATCACTAGCGGGGGCGGGGGAGCTGTTTTTT	CASSQSLAGAGELFF
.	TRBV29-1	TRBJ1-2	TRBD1	TGCAGCGGTCAGGGGGCAGGTGGCTACACCTTC	CSGQGAGGYTF
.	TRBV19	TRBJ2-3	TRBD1	TGTGCCAGTAGTACCAGGACAGGGGGCCACGCAGATACGCAGTATTTT	CASSTRTGGHADTQYF
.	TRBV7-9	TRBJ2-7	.	TGTGCCAGCAGCTTGACTCCGACCTACGAGCAGTACTTC	CASSLTPTYEQYF
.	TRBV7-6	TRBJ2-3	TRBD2	TGTGCCAGCGGACCACGGGGGGGCGTAGCTCCCCAGCCAGATACGCAGTATTTT	CASGPRGGVAPQPDTQYF
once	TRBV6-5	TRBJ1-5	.	TGTGCCACCGCCCCGACGGGGGCAAATCAGCCCCAGCATTTT	CATAPTGANQPQHF
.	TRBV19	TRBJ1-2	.	TGTGCCAGTAGTCTTTCACAGGTGAACTATGGCTACACCTTC	CASSLSQVNYGYTF
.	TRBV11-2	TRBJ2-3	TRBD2	TGTGCCAGCAGTCCTCGACTAGCGAGCACAGATACGCAGTATTTT	CASSPRLASTDTQYF
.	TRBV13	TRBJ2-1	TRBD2	TGTGCCAGCAGCTTAGCGACTAGCGGGGGGTTATACAATGAGCAGTTCTTC	CASSLATSGGLYNEQFF
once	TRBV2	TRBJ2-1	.	TGTGCCAGCAGTGAAAACGGCCGCTCCTACAATGAGCAGTTCTTC	CASSENGRSYNEQFF
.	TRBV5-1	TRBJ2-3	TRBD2	TGCGCCAGCAGCTTCGGGACTAGCGGGGTGAGCACAGATACGCAGTATTTT	CASSFGTSGVSTDTQYF
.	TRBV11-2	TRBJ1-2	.	TGTGCCATCTTCTCGGACGGCTACACCTTC	CAIFSDGYTF
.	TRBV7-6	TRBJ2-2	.	TGTGCCAGCAGTTCGCAAACCGGAGCGAACACCGGGGAGCTGTTTTTT	CASSSQTGANTGELFF
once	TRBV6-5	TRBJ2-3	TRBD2	TGTGCCAGCGGCTATAGCGGGAGGGCCGTAGATACGCAGTATTTT	CASGYSGRAVDTQYF
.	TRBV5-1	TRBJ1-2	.	TGCGCCAGCAGCTTGGATATGGGAAACTATGGCTACACCTTC	CASSLDMGNYGYTF
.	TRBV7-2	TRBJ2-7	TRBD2	TGTGCCAGCAGCCTTCTAGCGGGAGGGTCCTACGAGCAGTACTTC	CASSLLAGGSYEQYF